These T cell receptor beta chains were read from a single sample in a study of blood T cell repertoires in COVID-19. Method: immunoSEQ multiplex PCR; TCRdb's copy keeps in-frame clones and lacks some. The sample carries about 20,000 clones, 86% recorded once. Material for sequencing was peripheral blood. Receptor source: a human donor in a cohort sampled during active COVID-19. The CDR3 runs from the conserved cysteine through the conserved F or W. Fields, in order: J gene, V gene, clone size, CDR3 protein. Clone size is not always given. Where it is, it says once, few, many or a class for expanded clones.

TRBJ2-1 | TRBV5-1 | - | CASSDSAHNEQFF
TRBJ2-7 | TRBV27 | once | CASRSNHLTGAPYEQYF
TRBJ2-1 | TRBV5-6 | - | CASSPGTGYNEQFF
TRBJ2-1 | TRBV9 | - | CASSVEGGRPEFF
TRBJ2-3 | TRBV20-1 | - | CSATAGEQYF
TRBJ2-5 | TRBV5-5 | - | CASSLVGGMDQETQYF
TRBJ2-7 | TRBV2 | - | CASSEPSYEQYF
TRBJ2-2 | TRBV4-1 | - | CASSQDLLSRTGELFF
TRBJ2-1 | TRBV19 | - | CASSPVAGGPNNEQFF
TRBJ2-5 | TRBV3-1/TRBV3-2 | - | CASSQIGGTGGETQYF
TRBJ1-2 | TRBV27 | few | CASSWDSGYGYTF
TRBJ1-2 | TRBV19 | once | CASRGGQGNYGYTF
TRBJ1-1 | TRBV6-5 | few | CASTQSGNTEAFF
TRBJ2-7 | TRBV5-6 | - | CASSQGHFYEQYF
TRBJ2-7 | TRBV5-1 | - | CASSLGTDSYEQYF
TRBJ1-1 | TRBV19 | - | CASSIGTTRQMNTEAFF
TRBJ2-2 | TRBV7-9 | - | CASRETSGITGELFF
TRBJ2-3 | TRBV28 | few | CASSKLVLKDSTDTQYF
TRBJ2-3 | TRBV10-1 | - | CASSPGRYGGTDTQYF
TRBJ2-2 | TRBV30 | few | CAWRRGPNTGELFF
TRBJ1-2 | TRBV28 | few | CASSLPGHSEPRGFGYTF
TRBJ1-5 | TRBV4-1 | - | CASSQALRGNQPQHF
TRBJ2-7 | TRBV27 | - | CASSLNPRVEQYF
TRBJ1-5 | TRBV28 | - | CASSPPPGQNIPPPGNQPQHF
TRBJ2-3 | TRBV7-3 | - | CASSSGTGFTDTQYF
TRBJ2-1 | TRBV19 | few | CASMDRGLYNEQFF
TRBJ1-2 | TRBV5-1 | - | CASSLGGGAVQGYTF
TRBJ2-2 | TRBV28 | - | CASRGSNTGELFF
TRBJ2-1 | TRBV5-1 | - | CASSHNNEQFF
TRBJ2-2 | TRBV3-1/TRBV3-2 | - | CASSQDSSPNTGELFF
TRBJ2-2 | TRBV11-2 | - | CASSLDGGETGELFF
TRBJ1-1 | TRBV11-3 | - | CASSLYGTAEAFF
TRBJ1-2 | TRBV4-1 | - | CASSQEDRGYGYTF
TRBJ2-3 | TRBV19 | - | CASTHRPRSTDTQYF
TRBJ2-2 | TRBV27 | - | CASSLSVRRTGAFAGELFF
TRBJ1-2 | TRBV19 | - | CASRDRGAGYTF
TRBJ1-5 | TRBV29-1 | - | CSVILQGIGLGQPQHF
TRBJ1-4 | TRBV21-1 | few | CASSRDRGWEKLFF
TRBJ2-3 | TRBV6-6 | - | CASSYTEATQYF
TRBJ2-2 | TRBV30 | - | CAWSTKTGFQPGELFF
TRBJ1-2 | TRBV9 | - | CASSVTGDRGYTF
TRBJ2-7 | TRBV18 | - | CASSPNRGEQYF
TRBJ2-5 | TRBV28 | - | CATQPWISGSGKETQYF
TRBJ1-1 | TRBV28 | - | CASHGAGKQHLEAFF
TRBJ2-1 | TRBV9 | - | CASSTSGTYTYNEQFF
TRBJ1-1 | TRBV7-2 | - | CASSLGAGNTEAFF
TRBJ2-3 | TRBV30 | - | CAWRQGSYGTDTQYF
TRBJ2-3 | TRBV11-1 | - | CASSFQGIDTQYF
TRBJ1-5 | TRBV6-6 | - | CASSFSESNQPQHF
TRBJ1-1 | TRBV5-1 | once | CASSLAYQDRNTEAFF